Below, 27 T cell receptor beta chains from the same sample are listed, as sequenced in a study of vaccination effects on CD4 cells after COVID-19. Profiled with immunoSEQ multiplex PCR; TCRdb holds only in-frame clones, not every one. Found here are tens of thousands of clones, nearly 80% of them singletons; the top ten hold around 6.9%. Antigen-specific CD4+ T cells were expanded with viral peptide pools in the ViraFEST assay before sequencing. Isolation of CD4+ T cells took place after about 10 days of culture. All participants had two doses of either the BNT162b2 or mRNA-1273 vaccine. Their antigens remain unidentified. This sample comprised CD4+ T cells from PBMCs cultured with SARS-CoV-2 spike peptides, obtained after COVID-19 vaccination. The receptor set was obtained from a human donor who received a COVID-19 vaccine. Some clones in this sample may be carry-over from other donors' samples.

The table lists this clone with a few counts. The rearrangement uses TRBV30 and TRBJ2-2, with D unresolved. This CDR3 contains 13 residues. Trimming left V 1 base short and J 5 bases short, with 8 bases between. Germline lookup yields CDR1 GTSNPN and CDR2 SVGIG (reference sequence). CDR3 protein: CAWSATTTGELFF. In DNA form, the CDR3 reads TGTGCCTGGAGTGCGACAACAACCGGGGAGCTGTTTTTT.

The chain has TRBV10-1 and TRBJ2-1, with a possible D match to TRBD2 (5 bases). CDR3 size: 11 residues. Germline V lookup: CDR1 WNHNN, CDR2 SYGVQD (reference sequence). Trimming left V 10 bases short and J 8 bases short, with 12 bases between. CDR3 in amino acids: CATRAGDEQFF. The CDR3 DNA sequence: TGCGCCACGAGGGCCGGGGATGAGCAGTTCTTC.

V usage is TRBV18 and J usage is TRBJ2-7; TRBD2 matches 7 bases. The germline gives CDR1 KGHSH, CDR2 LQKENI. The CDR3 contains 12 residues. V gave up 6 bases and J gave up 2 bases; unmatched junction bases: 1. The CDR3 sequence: CASSAGAYEQYV. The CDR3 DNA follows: TGTGCCAGCTCGGCGGGGGCCTACGAGCAGTACGTC.

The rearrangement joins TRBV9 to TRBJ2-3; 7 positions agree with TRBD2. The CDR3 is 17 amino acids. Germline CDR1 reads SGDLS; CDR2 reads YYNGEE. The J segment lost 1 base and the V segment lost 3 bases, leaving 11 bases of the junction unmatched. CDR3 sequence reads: CASSAPWGGVGTDTQYF. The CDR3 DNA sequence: TGTGCCAGCAGCGCCCCCTGGGGGGGGGTAGGCACAGATACGCAGTATTTT.

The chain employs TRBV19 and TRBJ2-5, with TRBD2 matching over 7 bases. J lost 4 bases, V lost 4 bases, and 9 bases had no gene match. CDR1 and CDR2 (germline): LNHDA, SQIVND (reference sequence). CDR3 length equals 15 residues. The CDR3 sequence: CASSRGGTGTETQYF. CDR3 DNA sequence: TGTGCCAGTAGTAGGGGGGGGACGGGTACAGAGACCCAGTACTTC.

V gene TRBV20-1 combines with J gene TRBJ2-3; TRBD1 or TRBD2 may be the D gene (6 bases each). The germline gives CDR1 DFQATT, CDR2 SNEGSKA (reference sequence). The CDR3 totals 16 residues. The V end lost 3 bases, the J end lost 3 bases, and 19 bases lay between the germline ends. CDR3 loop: CSASLFSGAGTDTQYF. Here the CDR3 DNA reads TGCAGTGCTAGTCTGTTTTCGGGGGCCGGTACAGATACGCAGTATTTT.

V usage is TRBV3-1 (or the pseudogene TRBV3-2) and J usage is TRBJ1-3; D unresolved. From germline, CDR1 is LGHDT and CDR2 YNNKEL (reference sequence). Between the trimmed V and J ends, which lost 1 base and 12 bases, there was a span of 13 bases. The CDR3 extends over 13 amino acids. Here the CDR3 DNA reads TGTGCCAGCAGCCAAGGGTTTAGGGAGGGCATATATTTT. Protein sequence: CASSQGFREGIYF.

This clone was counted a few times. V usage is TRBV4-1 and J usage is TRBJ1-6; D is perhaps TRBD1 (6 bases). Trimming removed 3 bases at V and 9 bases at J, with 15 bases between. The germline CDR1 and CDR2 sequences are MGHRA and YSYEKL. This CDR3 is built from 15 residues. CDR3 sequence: CASSHPRGATSPLHF. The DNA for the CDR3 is TGCGCCAGCAGCCACCCAAGGGGGGCCACTTCACCCCTCCACTTT.

In nucleotides, the CDR3 is TGCAGCGTTAGCCTACAGGCGTTGAACACTGAAGCTTTCTTT. It translates to CSVSLQALNTEAFF. The gene calls are TRBV29-1 and TRBJ1-1, with a tentative D call TRBD1 (5 bases). This CDR3 contains 14 residues. Trimming removed 5 bases from V and 0 bases from J, with 13 bases in between. Germline CDR1 reads SQVTM; CDR2 reads ANQGSEA.

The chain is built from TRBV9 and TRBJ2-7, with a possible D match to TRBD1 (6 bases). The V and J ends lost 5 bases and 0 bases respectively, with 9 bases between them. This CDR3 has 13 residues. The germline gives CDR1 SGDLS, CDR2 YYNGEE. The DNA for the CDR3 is TGTGCCAGCAGAAGGACAGACTCCTACGAGCAGTACGTC. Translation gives CASRRTDSYEQYV.

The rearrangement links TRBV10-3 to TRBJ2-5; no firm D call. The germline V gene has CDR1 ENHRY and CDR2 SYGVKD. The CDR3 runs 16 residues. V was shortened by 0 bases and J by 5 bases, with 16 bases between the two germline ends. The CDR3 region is CAISESVTHPGETQYF. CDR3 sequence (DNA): TGTGCCATCAGTGAGTCGGTGACCCATCCCGGGGAGACCCAGTACTTC.

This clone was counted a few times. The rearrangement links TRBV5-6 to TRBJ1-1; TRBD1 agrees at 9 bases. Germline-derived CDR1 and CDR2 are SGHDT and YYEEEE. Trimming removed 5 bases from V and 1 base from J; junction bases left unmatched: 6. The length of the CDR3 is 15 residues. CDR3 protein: CASSWGGQGNTEAFF. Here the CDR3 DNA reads TGTGCCAGCAGTTGGGGGGGACAGGGGAACACTGAAGCTTTCTTT.

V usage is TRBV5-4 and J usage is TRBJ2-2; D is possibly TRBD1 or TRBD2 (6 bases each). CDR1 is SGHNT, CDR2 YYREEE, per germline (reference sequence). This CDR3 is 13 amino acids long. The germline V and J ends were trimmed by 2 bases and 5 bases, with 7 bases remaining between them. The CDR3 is CASSLGGTGELFF. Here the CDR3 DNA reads TGTGCCAGCAGCTTAGGGGGGACCGGGGAGCTGTTTTTT.

Here the CDR3 reads CASSYSTGETEAFF. The CDR3 bases are TGTGCCAGCAGTTACTCGACAGGGGAAACTGAAGCTTTCTTT. The rearrangement uses TRBV6-6 and TRBJ1-1, with 8 bases fitting TRBD1. Unmatched junction bases numbered 2, after V lost 0 bases and J lost 5 bases. Looked up from germline, CDR1 is MNHNY and CDR2 is SVGAGI (reference sequence). The CDR3 runs 14 residues.

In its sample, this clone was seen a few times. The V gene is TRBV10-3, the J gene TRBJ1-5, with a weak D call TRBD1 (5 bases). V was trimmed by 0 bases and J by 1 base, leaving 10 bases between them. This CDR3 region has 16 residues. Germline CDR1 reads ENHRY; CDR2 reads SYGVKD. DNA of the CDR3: TGTGCCATCAGTGAGTCCGACAGTCGGAGCAATCAGCCCCAGCATTTT. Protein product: CAISESDSRSNQPQHF.

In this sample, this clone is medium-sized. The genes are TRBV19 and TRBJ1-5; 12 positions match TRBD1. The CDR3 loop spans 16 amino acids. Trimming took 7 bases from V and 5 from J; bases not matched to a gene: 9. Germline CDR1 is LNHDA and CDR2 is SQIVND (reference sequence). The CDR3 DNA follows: TGTGCCAGTACCAGGGGAGGGACAGGGGGCTATCAGCCCCAGCATTTT. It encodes CASTRGGTGGYQPQHF.

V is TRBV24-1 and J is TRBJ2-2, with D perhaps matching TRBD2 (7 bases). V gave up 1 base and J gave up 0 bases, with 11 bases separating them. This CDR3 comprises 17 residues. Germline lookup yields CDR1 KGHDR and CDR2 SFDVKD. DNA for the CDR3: TGTGCCACCAGTGATTTCGGGGGGCACTCGAACACCGGGGAGCTGTTTTTT. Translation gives CATSDFGGHSNTGELFF.

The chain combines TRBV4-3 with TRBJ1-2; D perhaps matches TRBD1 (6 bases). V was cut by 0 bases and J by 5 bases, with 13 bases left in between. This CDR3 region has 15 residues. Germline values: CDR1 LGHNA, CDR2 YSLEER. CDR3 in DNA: TGCGCCAGCAGCCAAGATCGTTCAGGGGATTATGGCTACACCTTC. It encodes CASSQDRSGDYGYTF.

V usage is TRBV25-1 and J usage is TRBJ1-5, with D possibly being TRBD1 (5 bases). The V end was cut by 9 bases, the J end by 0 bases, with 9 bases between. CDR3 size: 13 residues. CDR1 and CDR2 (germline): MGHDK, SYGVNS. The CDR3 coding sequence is TGTGCCAGTTCCACAGGTAGCAATCAGCCCCAGCATTTT. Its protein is CASSTGSNQPQHF.

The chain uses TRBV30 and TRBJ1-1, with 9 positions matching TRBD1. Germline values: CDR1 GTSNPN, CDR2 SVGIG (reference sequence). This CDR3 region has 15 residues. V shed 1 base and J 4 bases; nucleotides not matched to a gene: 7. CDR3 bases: TGTGCCTGGAGTGCGTCCCGGGACAGGGCCACTGAAGCTTTCTTT. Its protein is CAWSASRDRATEAFF.

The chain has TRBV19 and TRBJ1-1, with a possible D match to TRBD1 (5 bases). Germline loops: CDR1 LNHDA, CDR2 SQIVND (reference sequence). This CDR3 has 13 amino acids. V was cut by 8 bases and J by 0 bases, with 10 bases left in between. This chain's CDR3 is CASRGHLNTEAFF. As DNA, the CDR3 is TGTGCCAGTCGAGGACACTTGAACACTGAAGCTTTCTTT.

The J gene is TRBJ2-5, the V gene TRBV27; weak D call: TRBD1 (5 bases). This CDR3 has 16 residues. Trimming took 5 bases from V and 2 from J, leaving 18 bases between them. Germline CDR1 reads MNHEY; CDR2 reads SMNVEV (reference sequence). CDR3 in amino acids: CASSERYRNQQETQYF. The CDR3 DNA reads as TGTGCCAGCAGTGAGAGGTACAGGAATCAACAAGAGACCCAGTACTTC.

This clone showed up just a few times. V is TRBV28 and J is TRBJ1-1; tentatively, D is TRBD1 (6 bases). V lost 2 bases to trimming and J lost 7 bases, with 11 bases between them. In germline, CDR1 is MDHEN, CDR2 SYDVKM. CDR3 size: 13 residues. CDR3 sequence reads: CASSLIGRGEAFF. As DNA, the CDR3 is TGTGCCAGCAGTTTAATTGGCAGGGGTGAAGCTTTCTTT.

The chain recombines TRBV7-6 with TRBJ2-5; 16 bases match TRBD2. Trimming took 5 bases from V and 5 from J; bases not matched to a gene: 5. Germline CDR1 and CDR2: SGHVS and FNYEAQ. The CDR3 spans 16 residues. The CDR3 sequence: CASSPGLAGGRETQYF. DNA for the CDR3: TGTGCCAGCAGCCCGGGACTAGCGGGGGGGAGGGAGACCCAGTACTTC. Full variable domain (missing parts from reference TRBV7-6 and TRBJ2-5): GAGVSQSPRYKVTKRGQDVALRCDPISGHVSLYWYRQALGQGPEFLTYFNYEAQQDKSGLPNDRFSAERPEGSISTLTIQRTEQRDSAMYRCASSPGLAGGRETQYFGPGTRLLVL.

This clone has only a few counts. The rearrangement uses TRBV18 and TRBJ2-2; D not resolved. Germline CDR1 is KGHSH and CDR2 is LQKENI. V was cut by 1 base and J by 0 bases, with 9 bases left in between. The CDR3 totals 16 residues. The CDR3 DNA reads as TGTGCCAGCTCACCACAACCTACCGCGAACACCGGGGAGCTGTTTTTT. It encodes CASSPQPTANTGELFF.

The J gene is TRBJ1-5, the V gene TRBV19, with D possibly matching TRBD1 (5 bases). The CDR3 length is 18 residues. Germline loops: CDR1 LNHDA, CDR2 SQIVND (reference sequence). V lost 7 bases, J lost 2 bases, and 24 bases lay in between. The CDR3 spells CASKGPPGREFGNQPQHF. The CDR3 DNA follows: TGTGCCAGTAAGGGGCCCCCCGGCAGGGAATTTGGCAATCAGCCCCAGCATTTT.

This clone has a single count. The CDR3 loop is CASSWDGNQPQHF. The CDR3 DNA is TGTGCCAGCAGCTGGGACGGGAATCAGCCCCAGCATTTT. The chain employs TRBV7-2 and TRBJ1-5; tentative D call: TRBD1 (5 bases). The length of the CDR3 is 13 residues. The germline CDR1 and CDR2 sequences are SGHTA and FQGNSA. Trimming took off 4 bases at V and 4 bases at J, with 8 bases between the two ends.